These 27 T cell receptor beta chains came from one sample sequenced in a study of T cells in Graves' hyperthyroidism and ophthalmopathy. Regions amplified from RNA transcripts were the TCR beta CDR3 regions. The HTBI primer set was used in a first-round RT-PCR of the TCR CDR3. TCRdb processed the multiplex PCR reads anew with MiXCR; each CDR3 protein has one entry. The top ten hold about 37% of the sample, which has over 250,000 distinct CDR3 sequences, around 13% seen once. Sequencing used blood. These receptor sequences come from a woman aged 40 to 50 with Graves' ophthalmopathy.

The table lists this clonotype with many counts. This chain joins TRBV24-1 and TRBJ2-1, with TRBD2 as a possible D gene (5 bases). Per germline, CDR1 KGHDR and CDR2 SFDVKD. The V end was cut by 5 bases, the J end by 4 bases, with 14 bases between. The CDR3 is made up of 15 amino acids. The CDR3 coding sequence is TGTGCCACCAGTGCCCGGGGAACTCAATACAATGAGCAGTTCTTC. Translating it yields CATSARGTQYNEQFF.

This clonotype was counted at least ten times. The chain joins TRBV20-1 to TRBJ2-7; TRBD2 might be the D (6 bases). CDR1 is DFQATT and CDR2 is SNEGSKA in the germline V gene (reference sequence). The V gene lost 3 bases and the J gene lost 4 bases, with 13 bases spanning the gap. This CDR3 spans 13 amino acids. The CDR3 here is CSASGGTQYEQYF. In DNA form, the CDR3 reads TGCAGTGCTAGCGGCGGGACTCAATACGAGCAGTACTTC.

This clonotype has ten or more counts. The chain employs TRBV11-2 and TRBJ2-1, with 9 positions matching TRBD2. CDR3 length: 16 residues. V lost 6 bases, J lost 7 bases, and 13 bases stayed unmatched. The V gene's germline CDR1 is SGHAT and CDR2 FQNNGV. In DNA form, the CDR3 reads TGTGCCAGCAGTTCATCGCGGCTAGCGGGATTTAATGAGCAGTTCTTC. Its translation is CASSSSRLAGFNEQFF.

This clonotype occurred many times. V is TRBV3-1 and J is TRBJ1-1; D not resolved. Germline V gene data show CDR1 as LGHDT and CDR2 as YNNKEL (reference sequence). The CDR3 runs to 14 residues. Between the trimmed V and J ends, which lost 8 bases and 1 base, there was a span of 14 bases. As DNA, the CDR3 is TGTGCCAGCGCCTGGGAGGGAGGGAACACTGAAGCTTTCTTT. Translation: CASAWEGGNTEAFF.

This clonotype came up many times. V usage is TRBV27 and J usage is TRBJ2-1, with D possibly matching TRBD2 (5 bases). Trimming left V 2 bases short and J 3 bases short, with 8 bases between. The CDR3 sequence is 14 residues long. The V gene's germline CDR1 is MNHEY and CDR2 SMNVEV (reference sequence). This CDR3 reads CASSLVGVYNEQFF. CDR3 bases: TGTGCCAGCAGTTTAGTCGGGGTCTACAATGAGCAGTTCTTC.

This chain links TRBV7-9 with TRBJ1-1, with 8 positions matching TRBD1. The CDR3 loop spans 14 amino acids. The ends lost 6 bases at V and 4 bases at J; junction bases unmatched: 7. In germline, CDR1 is SEHNR, CDR2 FQNEAQ (reference sequence). The CDR3: CASRPPDRATEAFF. Written as DNA, the CDR3 is TGTGCCAGCAGGCCACCGGACAGGGCCACTGAAGCTTTCTTT.

This clonotype was counted many times. The chain couples TRBV27 to TRBJ2-2; D is unresolved. CDR3 length: 11 residues. Germline CDR1 is MNHEY and CDR2 is SMNVEV (reference sequence). Trimming shortened V by 5 bases and J by 7 bases, and 5 bases separated the two germline ends. For the CDR3, the DNA is TGTGCCAGCAGTCATTACGGGGAGCTGTTTTTT. Amino acid sequence: CASSHYGELFF.

The chain uses TRBV6-1 and TRBJ1-2; no definite D call. The CDR3 runs 15 residues. CDR1 and CDR2 (germline): MNHNS, SASEGT. V lost 5 bases and J 4 bases, leaving 17 bases between the germline ends. For the CDR3, the DNA is TGTGCCAGCAGTTATCTTGACGGCGAACTCTATGGCTACACCTTC. Translated, it gives CASSYLDGELYGYTF.

This clonotype was picked up many times. The V and J genes are TRBV6-5 and TRBJ1-3; 8 bases fit TRBD1. The CDR3 is 16 residues long. V trimming: 0 bases; J trimming: 2 bases; junction bases outside the gene matches: 3. CDR1 is MNHEY, CDR2 SVGAGI, per germline. CDR3 sequence reads: CASSYSRGRTGNTIYF. CDR3 sequence (DNA): TGTGCCAGCAGTTACTCCAGGGGGCGAACTGGAAACACCATATATTTT.

The chain is built from TRBV9 and TRBJ2-3, with a weak D call TRBD2 (6 bases). Germline V gene lookup returns CDR1 SGDLS and CDR2 YYNGEE. This CDR3 spans 14 amino acids. V lost 0 bases to trimming and J lost 11 bases, with 16 bases between them. The CDR3 is CASSVEGPGGQQYF. CDR3 in DNA: TGTGCCAGCAGCGTAGAGGGTCCCGGGGGTCAGCAGTATTTT.

To note about this clonotype: One junction end does not reproduce the germline sequence, and a read error may be involved. The genes are TRBV7-9 and TRBJ2-1, with D hard to call. The CDR3 loop spans 16 amino acids. Germline V lookup: CDR1 SEHNR, CDR2 FQNEAQ (reference sequence). CDR3 bases: TGTGCCAGCAGCTTAGCGCTAGGAAGGCTATACAAGGAGCAGTTCTTC. As protein: CASSLALGRLYKEQFF.

In this sample, this clonotype turned up a few times. The rearrangement links TRBV18 to TRBJ1-3; D remains ambiguous. Trimming removed 2 bases at V and 0 bases at J, with 8 bases between. This CDR3 has 15 amino acids. Germline loops: CDR1 KGHSH, CDR2 LQKENI. CDR3 in DNA: TGTGCCAGCTCACCAGCTCAAAGCTCTGGAAACACCATATATTTT. Translated, it gives CASSPAQSSGNTIYF. The full variable domain, completed using reference TRBV18 and TRBJ1-3, is NAGVMQNPRHLVRRRGQEARLRCSPMKGHSHVYWYRQLPEEGLKFMVYLQKENIIDESGMPKERFSAEFPKEGPSILRIQQVVRGDSAAYFCASSPAQSSGNTIYFGEGSWLTVV.

This clonotype was seen at least ten times. The chain is built from TRBV6-1 and TRBJ1-5; 9 bases are a match to TRBD1. Germline trimming cut 4 bases from V and 6 bases from J; bases unmatched to any gene: 4. CDR1 MNHNS and CDR2 SASEGT come from the germline V gene. The CDR3 is made up of 14 amino acids. The CDR3 region has the DNA TGTGCCAGCAGTGTACAGGGGGCTCTTCAGCCCCAGCATTTT. It encodes CASSVQGALQPQHF.

Only a few counts were recorded for this clonotype. The chain is built from TRBV7-6 and TRBJ2-1; 7 bases match TRBD2. Looked up from germline, CDR1 is SGHVS and CDR2 is FNYEAQ. This CDR3 comprises 16 residues. The trim removed 4 bases at V and 5 bases at J, leaving 11 bases unmatched. CDR3 DNA sequence: TGTGCCAGCAGCTACCTTGCGGGAGAGACGCACAATGAGCAGTTCTTC. This sequence encodes CASSYLAGETHNEQFF.

This clonotype was picked up a small number of times. J is TRBJ2-7 and V is TRBV5-4; the D gene is possibly TRBD1 (5 bases). The CDR3 is 13 residues long. Germline CDR1 SGHNT, CDR2 YYREEE (reference sequence). V was shortened by 2 bases and J by 2 bases, with 8 bases between the two germline ends. The DNA of the CDR3 is TGTGCCAGCAGCTTTCAGGGCCCCTACGAGCAGTACTTC. It yields the protein CASSFQGPYEQYF.

This clonotype was counted ten times or more. The chain combines TRBV3-1 with TRBJ1-1, with a possible D match to TRBD1 (5 bases). This CDR3 is 13 amino acids long. Germline CDR1 reads LGHDT; CDR2 reads YNNKEL (reference sequence). V was pared by 1 base and J by 13 bases, with 16 bases between. As DNA, the CDR3 is TGTGCCAGCAGCCAAGGGGGGGGGAGGATAGTTTTCTTT. Its protein is CASSQGGGRIVFF.

This clonotype was seen ten or more times. The V call is TRBV20-1, the J call TRBJ2-5, with 9 bases that match TRBD1. Germline assignment: CDR1 DFQATT and CDR2 SNEGSKA (reference sequence). The CDR3 is 12 amino acids. The junction had 4 bases not matched to a gene; V was cut back by 6 bases and J by 5 bases. CDR3 loop: CSANRGHETQYF. DNA of the CDR3: TGCAGTGCGAACAGGGGGCACGAGACCCAGTACTTC.

This clonotype was counted at least ten times. This chain links TRBV18 with TRBJ2-1, with 9 bases matching TRBD1. This CDR3 is 13 amino acids long. Germline V lookup: CDR1 KGHSH, CDR2 LQKENI. The J segment lost 9 bases and the V segment lost 5 bases, leaving 5 bases of the junction unmatched. The CDR3 sequence: CASSGQGMGEQFF. In DNA, the CDR3 is TGTGCCAGCTCAGGACAGGGGATGGGTGAGCAGTTCTTC.

This clonotype was detected a few times. This clone may be a read error of a much larger clone one base away. V is TRBV10-3 and J is TRBJ2-7; D not resolved. Germline CDR1 ENHRY, CDR2 SYGVKD. V lost 10 bases to trimming and J lost 5 bases, with 12 bases between them. The CDR3 length is 11 residues. CDR3 in amino acids: CATGSIHEQYF. The CDR3 coding sequence is TGTGCCACGGGCAGTATCCACGAGCAGTACTTC.

At least ten counts were recorded for this clonotype. This chain joins TRBV7-9 and TRBJ1-2; 7 bases line up with TRBD1. This CDR3 is built from 14 residues. The germline V gene has CDR1 SEHNR and CDR2 FQNEAQ (reference sequence). Losses at the gene ends were 5 bases for V and 1 base for J; bases not matched to a gene: 4. DNA of the CDR3: TGTGCCAGCAGCCAAGGACAGGTTAACTATGGCTACACCTTC. Translated, it gives CASSQGQVNYGYTF.

This clonotype was seen repeatedly, ten times or more. The chain employs TRBV15 and TRBJ1-2; TRBD1 might be the D (6 bases). Germline V lookup: CDR1 LNHNV, CDR2 YYDKDF (reference sequence). The CDR3 is made up of 16 amino acids. Trimming left V 0 bases short and J 4 bases short, with 15 bases between. CDR3: CATSRDTGTPTYGYTF. The CDR3 DNA is TGTGCCACCAGCAGAGATACCGGGACACCGACCTATGGCTACACCTTC.

This clonotype appeared many times. This CDR3 reads CASRNGRGIQETQYF. CDR3 coding DNA: TGTGCCAGCAGGAACGGCAGGGGGATCCAAGAGACCCAGTACTTC. This chain joins TRBV6-1 and TRBJ2-5; the match to TRBD1 covers 7 bases. Germline V lookup: CDR1 MNHNS, CDR2 SASEGT. V dropped 6 bases and J dropped 1; count of bases not matched to a gene: 8. This CDR3 contains 15 residues.

This clonotype was detected ten times or more. V and J are TRBV6-1 and TRBJ1-2; D possibly corresponds to TRBD1 (5 bases). With 0 bases removed from V and 7 bases from J, the gap between germline ends came to 12 bases. CDR3 length: 14 amino acids. Germline loops: CDR1 MNHNS, CDR2 SASEGT. DNA for the CDR3: TGTGCCAGCAGTGAAGCGGGGCTCGGGGGTGGCTACACCTTC. Its translation: CASSEAGLGGGYTF.

J is TRBJ2-7 and V is TRBV20-1; 11 bases map to TRBD2. The germline V gene encodes CDR1 DFQATT and CDR2 SNEGSKA (reference sequence). The CDR3 runs 16 residues. V lost 3 bases and J lost 7; bases outside the gene matches: 14. CDR3 loop: CSASDVPTSGNDEQYF. The DNA for the CDR3 is TGCAGTGCTAGTGACGTGCCGACTAGCGGGAACGATGAGCAGTACTTC.

This clonotype has just a few counts. The chain uses TRBV20-1 and TRBJ2-3; 11 bases map to TRBD2. The trim removed 0 bases at V and 3 bases at J, leaving 11 bases unmatched. CDR3 length: 18 amino acids. From germline, CDR1 is DFQATT and CDR2 SNEGSKA (reference sequence). The DNA of the CDR3 is TGCAGTGCTAGAGATCAAGGATTTAGCGGGAGGGCTACAGATACGCAGTATTTT. It is translated as CSARDQGFSGRATDTQYF.

V and J are TRBV10-1 and TRBJ2-2; D gene unclear. The germline V gene encodes CDR1 WNHNN and CDR2 SYGVQD (reference sequence). V was trimmed by 2 bases and J by 6 bases, leaving 4 bases between them. The CDR3 loop spans 12 amino acids. The CDR3 sequence: CASSEGAGELFF. The CDR3, as DNA: TGCGCCAGCAGTGAGGGGGCCGGGGAGCTGTTTTTT.

The sample holds many counts of this clonotype. This rearrangement joins TRBV3-1 to TRBJ2-1; tentative D call: TRBD2 (5 bases). The CDR3 length is 12 residues. CDR1 LGHDT and CDR2 YNNKEL come from the germline V gene (reference sequence). V lost 0 bases, J lost 13 bases, and 10 bases lay in between. This chain's CDR3 is CASSQDLREQFF. The CDR3 DNA sequence: TGTGCCAGCAGCCAAGATCTCCGGGAACAGTTCTTC.